This note documents a single T cell receptor beta chain sequence. Sequencing was performed with immunoSEQ multiplex PCR; in TCRdb, only in-frame clones are kept and a portion is missing. The table includes approximately 240,000 clones, 83% detected once. Seattle participants joined during active infection and were tracked over time. The data belong to a study of blood T cell repertoires in COVID-19. Looking at the study overall: Sites across the United States, Italy and Spain contributed samples from acute and convalescent COVID-19. T cells, B-cell-depleted T cells, or PBMCs provided the cDNA or gDNA that served as material.

The CDR3 totals 12 residues. From germline, CDR1 is LNHDA and CDR2 SQIVND (reference sequence). The V end was cut by 5 bases, the J end by 7 bases, with 9 bases between. Sequences were obtained from peripheral blood. The chain combines TRBV19 with TRBJ2-1; no clear D. The sequence came from a young woman with COVID-19, enrolled during active disease. The CDR3 spells CASSRRVNEQFF. In DNA, the CDR3 is TGTGCCAGTAGTCGTCGGGTAAATGAGCAGTTCTTC.